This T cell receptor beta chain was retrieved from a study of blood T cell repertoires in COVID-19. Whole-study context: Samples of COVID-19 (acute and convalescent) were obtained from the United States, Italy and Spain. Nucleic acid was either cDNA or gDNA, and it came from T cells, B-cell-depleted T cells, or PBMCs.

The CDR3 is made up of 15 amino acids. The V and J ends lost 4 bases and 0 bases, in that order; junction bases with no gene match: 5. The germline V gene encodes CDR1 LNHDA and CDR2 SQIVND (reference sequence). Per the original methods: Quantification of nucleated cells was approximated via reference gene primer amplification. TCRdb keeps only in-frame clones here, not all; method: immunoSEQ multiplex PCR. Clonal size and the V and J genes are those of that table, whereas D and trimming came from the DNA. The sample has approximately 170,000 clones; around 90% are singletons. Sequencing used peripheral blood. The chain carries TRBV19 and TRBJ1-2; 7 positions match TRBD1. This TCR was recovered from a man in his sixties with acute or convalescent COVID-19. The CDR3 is CASSKDRTPNYGYTF. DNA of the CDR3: TGTGCCAGTAGTAAGGACAGGACGCCTAACTATGGCTACACCTTC.